The 29 T cell receptor beta chains presented below share a single source sample, sequenced in a study of blood T cells in healthy people across ages. The second PCR ran roughly 7 to 12 cycles with a sample-barcoded 5' primer and J-beta primers. TCRdb re-called the 5' RACE reads with MiXCR, one entry per CDR3 protein. The sample lists roughly 410,000 distinct CDR3 sequences, about 55% occurring once. Specimen: blood. These receptors were taken from a man aged 60 to 69 in good health.

The rearrangement links TRBV29-1 to TRBJ1-2; D is possibly TRBD1 (6 bases). Trimming removed 6 bases from V and 1 base from J, with 9 bases in between. Germline CDR1 is SQVTM and CDR2 is ANQGSEA. This CDR3 is 12 amino acids long. The CDR3 region has the DNA TGCAGCGTAGGGGACAATAACTATGGCTACACCTTC. Protein sequence: CSVGDNNYGYTF.

This chain uses TRBV5-1 with TRBJ2-5; TRBD1 or TRBD2 may be the D gene (5 bases each). The CDR3 covers 15 residues. The V end was cut by 4 bases, the J end by 5 bases, with 18 bases between. The V gene's germline CDR1 is SGHRS and CDR2 YFSETQ. For the CDR3, the DNA is TGCGCCAGCAGCCCGGGGATCAGGGTTTCGGAGACCCAGTACTTC. Protein product: CASSPGIRVSETQYF.

The rearrangement uses TRBV21-1 and TRBJ2-5; the table's D call, TRBD1, has no DNA check behind it. TRBV21-1 is flagged as a pseudogene. This CDR3 has 16 residues. In DNA form, the CDR3 reads TGTGCCAGCAGCAAGAGGGACAGGGGGCGCAGGGAGACCCAGTACTTC. Amino acid sequence: CASSKRDRGRRETQYF.

The chain recombines TRBV4-2 with TRBJ2-7, with D possibly being TRBD2 (7 bases). Germline CDR1 is LGHNA and CDR2 is YNFKEQ. The CDR3 runs 15 residues. V lost 0 bases to trimming and J lost 10 bases, with 19 bases between them. CDR3 sequence reads: CASSQDVGTSGGQYF. DNA of the CDR3: TGTGCCAGCAGCCAAGATGTGGGGACTTCGGGGGGCCAGTACTTC.

This clonotype was seen only a few times. The V and J genes are TRBV21-1 and TRBJ2-5; TRBD1 is the table's D call and was not checked against the DNA. TRBV21-1 is a known pseudogene. The CDR3 has 15 residues. The CDR3 DNA is TGTGCCAGCAGCTCTACAGGGGGCGCGGACAGTGAAGGGTACTTC. As protein: CASSSTGGADSEGYF.

This clonotype was recorded a few times. The chain recombines TRBV6-6 with TRBJ2-7; 8 positions match TRBD2. J gave up 2 bases and V 5 bases, and 8 bases lay outside the gene matches. From germline, CDR1 is MNHNY and CDR2 SVGAGI (reference sequence). There are 15 residues in the CDR3. CDR3 region: CASSGSGGGAYEQYF. Written as DNA, the CDR3 is TGTGCCAGCAGTGGATCCGGGGGGGGGGCCTACGAGCAGTACTTC.

The chain is built from TRBV4-1 and TRBJ2-7, with TRBD2 as a possible D gene (5 bases). The V gene lost 0 bases and the J gene lost 1 base, with 13 bases spanning the gap. The CDR3 is 16 amino acids. CDR1 is MGHRA, CDR2 YSYEKL, per germline. CDR3 nucleotide sequence: TGCGCCAGCAGCCAAGATTTCCCAGGAGGTTCCTACGAGCAGTACTTC. This sequence encodes CASSQDFPGGSYEQYF.

V usage is TRBV5-1 and J usage is TRBJ2-7, with TRBD1 as a possible D gene (7 bases). V lost 0 bases to trimming and J lost 3 bases, with 13 bases between them. Germline assignment: CDR1 SGHRS and CDR2 YFSETQ. The CDR3 extends over 15 amino acids. CDR3 protein: CASSLARRGVYEQYF. The CDR3 DNA reads as TGCGCCAGCAGCTTGGCTCGCAGGGGGGTCTACGAGCAGTACTTC. Looking up the rest from reference TRBV5-1 and TRBJ2-7 gives the full variable domain: KAGVTQTPRYLIKTRGQQVTLSCSPISGHRSVSWYQQTPGQGLQFLFEYFSETQRNKGNFPGRFSGRQFSNSRSEMNVSTLELGDSALYLCASSLARRGVYEQYFGPGTRLTVT.

This clonotype was seen more than once but under ten times. The CDR3 DNA is TGCGCCAGCAGCCAAGGGACCAGACAGGGGGCGAGGGGCTACACCTTC. Translation: CASSQGTRQGARGYTF. V usage is TRBV4-3 and J usage is TRBJ1-2; 10 nucleotides line up with TRBD1. Germline CDR1 and CDR2: LGHNA and YSLEER. V shed 1 base and J 8 bases; nucleotides not matched to a gene: 10. The CDR3 sequence is 16 residues long.

This clonotype was picked up a small number of times. The V call is TRBV6-2 or TRBV6-3, the J call TRBJ2-5; 15 positions agree with TRBD2. Matching the DNA end better, TRBJ2-7 makes the J call doubtful. The CDR3 has 16 residues. CDR1 MNHEY and CDR2 SVGEGT come from the germline V gene. The CDR3 loop reads CASSYRTSGRVSEQYF. DNA for the CDR3: TGTGCCAGCAGTTACCGGACTAGCGGGAGGGTTTCCGAGCAGTACTTC.

This clonotype turned up a few times. The chain carries TRBV29-1 and TRBJ2-6, with a tentative D call TRBD2 (5 bases). Trimming took off 4 bases at V and 0 bases at J, with 7 bases between the two ends. CDR1 and CDR2 (germline): SQVTM, ANQGSEA. This CDR3 comprises 14 residues. DNA for the CDR3: TGCAGCGTTGGAGGGATCTCTGGGGCCAACGTCCTGACTTTC. Its translation is CSVGGISGANVLTF.

The CDR3 protein is CASSLFPVLETQYF. DNA of the CDR3: TGTGCCAGCAGCTTATTCCCGGTTTTAGAGACCCAGTACTTC. The gene calls are TRBV11-2 and TRBJ2-4; unclear D gene. The last part of the DNA fits TRBJ2-5 better; the J call may be wrong. CDR3 length equals 14 residues. CDR1 and CDR2 (germline): SGHAT, FQNNGV.

This chain links TRBV18 with TRBJ2-5, with 11 nucleotides matching TRBD2. This CDR3 is built from 14 residues. J lost 5 bases, V lost 10 bases, and 9 bases had no gene match. CDR1 KGHSH and CDR2 LQKENI come from the germline V gene. CDR3: CATNPGLAGETQYF. DNA for the CDR3: TGTGCCACCAATCCTGGACTAGCGGGCGAGACCCAGTACTTC.

This clonotype was recorded at least ten times. In nucleotides, the CDR3 is TGTGCCAGCAGCTTACGACAGGGTGGCCCCTACGAGCAGTACTTC. This gives the protein CASSLRQGGPYEQYF. The chain is built from TRBV7-2 and TRBJ2-7; 7 bases match TRBD1. Germline trimming cut 2 bases from V and 2 bases from J; bases unmatched to any gene: 6. Germline V gene data show CDR1 as SGHTA and CDR2 as FQGNSA. This CDR3 contains 15 residues.

A single count supports this clonotype. J is TRBJ2-7 and V is TRBV6-5, with a tentative D call TRBD1 (5 bases). V was clipped by 2 bases and J by 0 bases, with 8 bases between them. This CDR3 spans 14 amino acids. The V gene's germline CDR1 is MNHEY and CDR2 SVGAGI. DNA for the CDR3: TGTGCCAGCAGTTACACCCAGGGCTCCTACGAGCAGTACTTC. The encoded protein is CASSYTQGSYEQYF.

Notes on this clonotype: Being one base from a much bigger clone, this may be a read error. The V and J genes are TRBV29-1 and TRBJ2-7; no clear D. The CDR3 runs 12 residues. Germline values: CDR1 SQVTM, CDR2 ANQGSEA. CDR3 DNA: TGCAGCGGTGGATTAAGCTCCCACGAGCAGTACTTC. Its translation: CSGGLSSHEQYF.

The chain carries TRBV28 and TRBJ1-2, with 8 bases identical to TRBD1. CDR1 is MDHEN and CDR2 is SYDVKM in the germline V gene. J was trimmed by 4 bases and V by 8 bases; bases with no gene match: 9. The CDR3 contains 14 residues. The CDR3 protein is CASVRQGRAYGYTF. CDR3 nucleotides: TGTGCCAGCGTCCGACAGGGGAGGGCCTATGGCTACACCTTC.

J is TRBJ2-5 and V is TRBV6-2 or TRBV6-3; D tentatively fits TRBD1 or TRBD2 (6 bases each). Trimming removed 5 bases from V and 3 bases from J, with 13 bases in between. CDR1 is MNHEY, CDR2 SVGEGT, per germline. The CDR3 runs to 14 residues. This CDR3 is CASSDGGLEETQYF. The CDR3 nucleotides read TGTGCCAGCAGTGATGGGGGGCTGGAAGAGACCCAGTACTTC.

Comments on this clonotype: One junction end disagrees with the germline gene, perhaps due to a read error. This chain links TRBV7-7 with TRBJ2-1, with TRBD2 as a possible D gene (5 bases). This CDR3 contains 18 residues. CDR1 SSHAT and CDR2 FNYEAQ come from the germline V gene (reference sequence). CDR3 DNA sequence: TGTGCTAGCAGCTTAGCGCTTCCTAACTCAGCCGTCGTCAATGAGCAGTTCTTC. This sequence encodes CASSLALPNSAVVNEQFF.

The genes are TRBV29-1 and TRBJ2-5; no definite D call. The V end lost 5 bases, the J end lost 2 bases, and 9 bases lay between the germline ends. This CDR3 has 12 residues. CDR1 and CDR2 from the germline V gene are SQVTM and ANQGSEA. CDR3 sequence: CSVSASQETQYF. The CDR3 DNA follows: TGCAGCGTTAGTGCGTCACAAGAGACCCAGTACTTC.

The chain links TRBV6-5 to TRBJ2-7, with 7 positions matching TRBD1. This CDR3 contains 14 residues. Germline V gives CDR1 MNHEY, CDR2 SVGAGI. Unmatched junction bases numbered 3, after V lost 4 bases and J lost 0 bases. The CDR3 coding sequence is TGTGCCAGCAGTTTGGGACAGAGCTCCTACGAGCAGTACTTC. Its protein is CASSLGQSSYEQYF.

This clonotype was detected only a few times. This chain uses TRBV20-1 with TRBJ1-2, with TRBD1 identical over 8 bases. Unmatched junction bases numbered 11, after V lost 6 bases and J lost 8 bases. There are 13 residues in the CDR3. CDR1 is DFQATT, CDR2 SNEGSKA, per germline (reference sequence). The CDR3 region is CSAPEDRVGGYTF. The CDR3, as DNA: TGCAGTGCGCCTGAGGACAGGGTGGGGGGCTACACCTTC.

The chain recombines TRBV7-2 with TRBJ2-4; the D is unclear. The J call is in doubt because the DNA end fits TRBJ2-7 better. This CDR3 spans 14 amino acids. The germline CDR1 and CDR2 sequences are SGHTA and FQGNSA. CDR3 residues: CASSLESLGNEQYF. For the CDR3, the DNA is TGTGCCAGCAGCTTAGAGAGTTTGGGGAACGAGCAGTACTTC.

This clonotype was seen only a few times. This chain links TRBV21-1 with TRBJ2-1; the table names TRBD2, a call not compared with the DNA. TRBV21-1 is a pseudogene. The CDR3 has 16 amino acids. CDR3 in amino acids: CASSVPGLATYNEQFF. In DNA, the CDR3 is TGTGCCAGCAGCGTACCGGGACTAGCGACCTACAATGAGCAGTTCTTC.

V and J are TRBV11-3 and TRBJ1-2; D unclear. Looked up from germline, CDR1 is SGHNT and CDR2 is YENEEA. This CDR3 is 12 amino acids long. Between the trimmed V and J ends, which lost 2 bases and 8 bases, there was a span of 9 bases. Written as DNA, the CDR3 is TGTGCCAGCAGCTTAAGAGGAAAGGGCTACACCTTC. Protein product: CASSLRGKGYTF. Full variable domain (rest looked up from reference TRBV11-3 and TRBJ1-2): EAGVVQSPRYKIIEKKQPVAFWCNPISGHNTLYWYLQNLGQGPELLIRYENEEAVDDSQLPKDRFSAERLKGVDSTLKIQPAELGDSAVYLCASSLRGKGYTFGSGTRLTVV.

Points on this clonotype: A much larger clone is a single base away; this may be a read error. The chain combines TRBV12-3 or TRBV12-4 with TRBJ2-5; 12 nucleotides align to TRBD2. The ends lost 5 bases at V and 11 bases at J; junction bases unmatched: 9. The CDR3 runs 14 residues. CDR3 protein: CASSRTSGTYKQYF. Written as DNA, the CDR3 is TGTGCCAGCAGTCGGACTAGCGGGACTTACAAGCAGTACTTC.

Here the CDR3 reads CASSLWVPGSADTQYF. In DNA form, the CDR3 reads TGTGCCAGCAGCTTATGGGTCCCCGGGTCGGCTGATACGCAGTATTTT. J is TRBJ2-3 and V is TRBV11-2; D is unresolved. There are 16 residues in the CDR3. From germline, CDR1 is SGHAT and CDR2 FQNNGV. V was trimmed by 2 bases and J by 6 bases, leaving 18 bases between them.

This clonotype was seen a handful of times. This sequence joins TRBV18 and TRBJ2-5, with a weak D call TRBD1 (5 bases). The V gene lost 5 bases and the J gene lost 4 bases, with 11 bases spanning the gap. The V gene's germline CDR1 is KGHSH and CDR2 LQKENI. The CDR3 has 13 residues. The CDR3 protein is CASSSGLRETQYF. In nucleotides, the CDR3 is TGTGCCAGCTCATCAGGGCTTCGAGAGACCCAGTACTTC.

The chain recombines TRBV10-3 with TRBJ1-2; 8 positions match TRBD1. Germline-derived CDR1 and CDR2 are ENHRY and SYGVKD. V dropped 4 bases and J dropped 3; count of bases not matched to a gene: 4. This CDR3 comprises 14 residues. CDR3 amino acids: CAISGTGQDYGYTF. CDR3 coding DNA: TGTGCCATCAGTGGGACAGGGCAGGACTATGGCTACACCTTC.